The 4 T cell receptor beta chains given below trace back to one sample, sequenced in a study of shared clonotypes between healthy human individuals. Sequenced by immunoSEQ multiplex PCR; TCRdb stores in-frame clones only, minus some. The sample yields a few million clones, roughly 92% seen once. The sample consisted of naive CD4+ T cells sorted from blood. Subset reported: CD45RA+ positively selected. The receptors derive from a man aged 18 to 30 in good health.

The V call is TRBV5-1, the J call TRBJ1-1, with TRBD1 as a possible D gene (6 bases). The CDR3 consists of 16 residues. Germline V CDR1 and CDR2: SGHRS, YFSETQ. V lost 4 bases and J 3 bases, leaving 19 bases between the germline ends. The CDR3 region has the DNA TGCGCCAGCAGCCTCCTTCCTACAGGGTGGGACACTGAAGCTTTCTTT. Translated, it gives CASSLLPTGWDTEAFF.

This sequence joins TRBV6-1 and TRBJ1-2; the match to TRBD1 covers 9 bases. The length of the CDR3 is 18 residues. Germline CDR1 reads MNHNS; CDR2 reads SASEGT. V lost 4 bases to trimming and J lost 7 bases; unmatched junction nucleotides: 19. CDR3 DNA: TGTGCCAGCAGTGGTATGGACAAAACAGGGGGCGCCCAGGCTGGCTACACCTTC. This translates into CASSGMDKTGGAQAGYTF.

The gene calls are TRBV4-1 and TRBJ1-4, with TRBD1 as a possible D gene (5 bases). From germline, CDR1 is MGHRA and CDR2 YSYEKL. The CDR3 contains 17 residues. Trimming stripped 3 bases from V and 3 bases from J, with 17 bases between. The CDR3 reads CASSQGPPSGANEKLFF. CDR3 in DNA: TGCGCCAGCAGCCAGGGACCCCCCTCCGGGGCTAATGAAAAACTGTTTTTT.

The V call is TRBV2, the J call TRBJ1-1, with D hard to call. The CDR3 has 15 residues. The germline CDR1 and CDR2 sequences are SNHLY and FYNNEI. V lost 5 bases to trimming and J lost 0 bases, with 13 bases between them. CDR3 in amino acids: CASSPYRNMNTEAFF. The DNA for the CDR3 is TGTGCCAGCAGTCCTTACAGAAATATGAACACTGAAGCTTTCTTT.